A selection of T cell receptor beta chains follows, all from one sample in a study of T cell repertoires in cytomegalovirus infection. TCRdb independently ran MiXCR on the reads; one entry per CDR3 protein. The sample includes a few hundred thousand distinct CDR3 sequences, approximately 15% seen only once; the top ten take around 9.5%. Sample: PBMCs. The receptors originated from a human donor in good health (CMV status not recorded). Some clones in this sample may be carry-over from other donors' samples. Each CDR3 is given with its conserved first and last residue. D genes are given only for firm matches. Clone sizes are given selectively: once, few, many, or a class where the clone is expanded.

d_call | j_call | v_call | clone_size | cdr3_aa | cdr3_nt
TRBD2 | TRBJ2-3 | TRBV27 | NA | CASKVVAGGADTQYF | TGTGCCAGCAAGGTAGTGGCGGGAGGGGCAGATACGCAGTATTTT
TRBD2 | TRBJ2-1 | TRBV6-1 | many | CATWLAGGSYNEQFF | TGTGCCACATGGCTAGCGGGGGGATCCTACAATGAGCAGTTCTTC
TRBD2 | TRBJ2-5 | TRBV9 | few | CASSVGGAVETQYF | TGTGCCAGCAGCGTCGGGGGGGCCGTAGAGACCCAGTACTTC
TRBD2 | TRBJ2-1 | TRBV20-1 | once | CSAREGLAGNYNEQFF | TGCAGTGCTAGAGAGGGACTAGCGGGGAACTACAATGAGCAGTTCTTC
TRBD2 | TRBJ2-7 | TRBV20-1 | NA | CSASSLTSGKREQYF | TGCAGTGCGAGTAGCTTGACTAGCGGGAAACGCGAGCAGTACTTC
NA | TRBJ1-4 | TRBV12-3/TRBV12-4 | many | CASSFQGRGEKLFF | TGTGCCAGCAGTTTCCAGGGGCGAGGGGAAAAACTGTTTTTT
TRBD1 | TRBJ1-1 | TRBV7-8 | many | CASSLGLGQGQPEAFF | TGTGCCAGCAGCTTGGGTCTGGGACAGGGGCAGCCTGAAGCTTTCTTT
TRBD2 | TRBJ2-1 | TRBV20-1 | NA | CSATNPAGGPLNEQFF | TGCAGTGCTACTAACCCAGCGGGAGGGCCTCTGAATGAGCAGTTCTTC
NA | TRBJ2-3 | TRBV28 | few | CASSGTSGLAQTDTQYF | TGTGCCAGCAGTGGTACCTCTGGGCTAGCCCAGACAGATACGCAGTATTTT
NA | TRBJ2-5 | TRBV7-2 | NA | CASSGSGSFQETQYF | TGTGCCAGCAGCGGTTCGGGCAGCTTCCAAGAGACCCAGTACTTC
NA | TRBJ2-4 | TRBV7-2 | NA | CASSLGHPGIQYF | TGTGCCAGCAGCTTAGGACACCCAGGTATTCAGTACTTC
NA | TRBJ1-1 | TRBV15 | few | CATSRGAGGMNTEAFF | TGTGCCACCAGCAGAGGGGCAGGAGGAATGAACACTGAAGCTTTCTTT
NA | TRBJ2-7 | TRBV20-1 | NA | CSARRGGTYEQYF | TGCAGTGCTAGGCGGGGCGGCACCTACGAGCAGTACTTC
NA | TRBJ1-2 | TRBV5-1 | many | CASSLEPGSYGYTF | TGCGCCAGCAGCTTGGAACCAGGGTCCTATGGCTACACCTTC
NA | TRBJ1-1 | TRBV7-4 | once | CASSLALSERGATEAFF | TGTGCCAGCAGCTTAGCGCTATCCGAGCGCGGGGCCACTGAAGCTTTCTTT
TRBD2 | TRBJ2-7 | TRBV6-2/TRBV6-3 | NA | CATSLTGLAGGEQYF | TGTGCCACCTCTTTAACGGGACTAGCGGGAGGCGAGCAGTACTTC
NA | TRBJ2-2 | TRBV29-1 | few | CSVERNGELFF | TGCAGCGTTGAGCGGAACGGGGAGCTGTTTTTT
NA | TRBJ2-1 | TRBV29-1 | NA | CSVVWLWGSEQFF | TGCAGCGTTGTGTGGTTATGGGGGAGTGAGCAGTTCTTC
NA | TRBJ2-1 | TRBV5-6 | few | CASSLNWGSYNEQFF | TGTGCCAGCAGCTTAAATTGGGGCTCCTACAATGAGCAGTTCTTC
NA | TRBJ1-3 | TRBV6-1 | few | CASSYQPSSGNTIYF | TGTGCCAGCAGTTACCAACCGAGCTCTGGAAACACCATATATTTT
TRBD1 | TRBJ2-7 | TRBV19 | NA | CASSVETGVSEQYF | TGTGCCAGTAGTGTTGAAACAGGGGTTAGCGAGCAGTACTTC
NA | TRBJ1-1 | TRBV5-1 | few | CASSLGGGGTPEAFF | TGTGCCAGCAGCTTGGGGGGGGGAGGGACCCCTGAAGCTTTCTTT
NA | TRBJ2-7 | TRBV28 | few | CATLRRSGAYEQYF | TGTGCCACCCTCCGAAGAAGCGGCGCCTACGAGCAGTACTTC
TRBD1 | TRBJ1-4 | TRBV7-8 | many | CASSSWTGDNEKLFF | TGTGCCAGCAGCTCATGGACAGGCGACAATGAAAAACTGTTTTTT